The clone carrying this TCR beta chain was detected a few times. Its antigen is currently unknown. The record originates from a study of T-cell memory formation after mild COVID-19. As for the study in general: Across donors, TCR clusters were largely donor specific.

Overall study findings and caveats: The pre-infection memory compartment contained some responding clones, suggesting cross-reactive memory joined.

TCRdb ran MiXCR on the 5' RACE reads and lists one entry per CDR3 protein. The data contain 550,000 to 600,000 distinct CDR3 sequences, about a fifth of them singletons. Trimming cost V 5 bases and J 4 bases, with 10 bases left between them. This CDR3 has 12 amino acids. The V gene's germline CDR1 is GTSNPN and CDR2 SVGIG (reference sequence). This chain connects TRBV30 to TRBJ2-3, with D unresolved. Sequenced material: PBMCs or a T cell subset sorted from them (not recorded which). The sequence was obtained from an adult woman who had mild COVID-19 (a few samples of this study predate the infection). Cell type and time point are not known. The CDR3 DNA sequence: TGTGCCTGGGCCCCCGCTGCAGATACGCAGTATTTT. Translating it yields CAWAPAADTQYF.